Below, one T cell receptor (beta chain) is given with its context. This may stem from a read error, because a much larger clone lies one nucleotide away. Construction of TCR beta libraries relied on iRepertoire HTBI primers and on Arm-PCR targeting CDR3 regions. Under the authors' procedure: The study identified 60 to 65 TRBV and 13 to 15 TRBJ segments across samples. MiXCR, run by TCRdb on the multiplex PCR reads, gives a single entry per CDR3 protein. The V and J calls shown here were made by TCRdb, not taken from the authors' results. The sample shows fewer than 400,000 distinct CDR3 sequences, around 19% of them seen only once. The data belong to a study of regulatory T cells in long-lasting Graves disease. Time point noted: persistent/refractory GD, antithyroid drugs over 5 years with positive TRAb. The TCR library was prepared using RNA isolated from PBMCs. American Thyroid Association guidelines served as the basis for diagnosing Graves' disease.

CDR3 size: 11 residues. From germline, CDR1 is MNHNS and CDR2 SASEGT. The chain joins TRBV6-1 to TRBJ2-7; D is uncertain. This specimen was peripheral blood mononuclear cells (PBMCs), taken when the disease was refractory, from a patient treated with antithyroid drugs. This TCR was sampled from a female donor with Graves disease. The CDR3 protein is CASSFTYEQCF. CDR3 DNA: TGTGCCAGCAGCTTTACCTACGAGCAGTGCTTC.